These T cell receptor beta chains were read from a single sample in a study of blood T cell repertoires in COVID-19. Produced via immunoSEQ multiplex PCR; TCRdb's table is partial and in-frame only. Here the sample spans some 380,000 clones, 81% being singletons. Sequenced input: peripheral blood. The receptor set was obtained from a human donor with acute or convalescent COVID-19. The donor label of this sample is uncertain. Each CDR3 is given with its conserved first and last residue. D genes are given only for firm matches. Some rows have no size entry. The others give once, few or many, or a class for an expanded clone.

J gene | clone size | V gene | D gene | CDR3 DNA | CDR3 protein
TRBJ1-2 | - | TRBV6-1 | TRBD1 | TGTGCCAGCAGTGAATCACTAACAGGGGGCTGGTATGGCTACACCTTC | CASSESLTGGWYGYTF
TRBJ1-4 | - | TRBV29-1 | - | TGCAGCGTTTCTAGGTTTGAAAAACTGTTTTTT | CSVSRFEKLFF
TRBJ2-7 | - | TRBV11-2 | TRBD2 | TGTGCCAGCAGCTTAAGCAGGGAGGGCCACGAGCAGTACTTC | CASSLSREGHEQYF
TRBJ1-6 | - | TRBV6-5 | TRBD1 | TGTGCCAGCATAGGGACAGCCGCGGGATCACCCCTCCACTTT | CASIGTAAGSPLHF
TRBJ2-7 | - | TRBV10-2 | TRBD2 | TGCGCCAGCAAGGTCGGCGGGAGTAAAACCTACGAGCAGTACTTC | CASKVGGSKTYEQYF
TRBJ1-6 | - | TRBV7-9 | TRBD1 | TGTGCCAGCAGCCAAGACAGGGCGGATTCACCCCTCCACTTT | CASSQDRADSPLHF
TRBJ2-1 | once | TRBV2 | TRBD2 | TGTGCCAGCAGTGAAGTCGGCGGGAGTCGCGGTGAGCAGTTCTTC | CASSEVGGSRGEQFF
TRBJ1-1 | few | TRBV15 | TRBD1 | TGTGCCACCTCCGAAGGGACAGGGGGGAGGACTGAAGCTTTCTTT | CATSEGTGGRTEAFF
TRBJ1-5 | - | TRBV28 | - | TGTGCCCGCCGCCTTGGGCGGGGGAGGGGGGGCAATCAGCCCCAGCATTTT | CARRLGRGRGGNQPQHF
TRBJ2-5 | - | TRBV6-5 | TRBD2 | TGTGCCAGCAGTTACTCGGGGCTAGCGGCGGAGACCCAGTACTTC | CASSYSGLAAETQYF